The entry below gives a single T cell receptor beta chain sequence along with its context. What it recognizes is unknown. This sample was included in a study of OX40 agonist ivuxolimab in advanced cancers. Across the study: At doses from 0.01 to 10 mg/kg, patients were given intravenous ivuxolimab every 2 weeks. Overall study findings and caveats: Average numbers of expanded clones were greater in CD8+ T cells than in CD4+.

The sampling schedule covered blood at baseline, cycle 4 day 1, and cycle 7 day 1. The CDR3 spans 17 residues. Trimming stripped 3 bases from V and 0 bases from J, with 17 bases between. Germline CDR1 reads SGHVS; CDR2 reads FQNEAQ. Libraries were prepared by immunoSEQ multiplex PCR; TCRdb keeps only in-frame clonotypes and omits some of them. The sample consists of 65,000 to 90,000 clones, around 85% of them appearing once. This specimen was CD4+ or CD8+ T cells sorted from blood, taken in a trial of the OX40 agonist ivuxolimab. V usage is TRBV7-8 and J usage is TRBJ2-5; D possibly uses TRBD1 or TRBD2 (5 bases each). The receptor's source is an adult with an advanced solid tumor such as melanoma, head and neck, liver or kidney cancer. This CDR3 is CASSFTPPGRNQETQYF. CDR3 nucleotides: TGTGCCAGCAGCTTCACACCACCGGGACGCAACCAAGAGACCCAGTACTTC.